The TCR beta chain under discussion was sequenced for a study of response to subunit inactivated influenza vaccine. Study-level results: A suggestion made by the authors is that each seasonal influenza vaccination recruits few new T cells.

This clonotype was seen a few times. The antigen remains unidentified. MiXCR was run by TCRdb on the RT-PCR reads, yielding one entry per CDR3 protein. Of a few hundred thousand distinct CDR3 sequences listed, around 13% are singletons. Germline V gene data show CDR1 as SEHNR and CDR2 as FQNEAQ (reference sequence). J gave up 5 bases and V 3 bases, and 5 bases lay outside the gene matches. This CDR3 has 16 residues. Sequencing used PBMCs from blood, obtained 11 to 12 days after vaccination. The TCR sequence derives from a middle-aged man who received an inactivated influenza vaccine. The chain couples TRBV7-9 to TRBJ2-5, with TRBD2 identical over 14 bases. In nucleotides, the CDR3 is TGTGCCAGCAGCTTGGGACTAGCGGGAGTCTTTGAGACCCAGTACTTC. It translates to CASSLGLAGVFETQYF.